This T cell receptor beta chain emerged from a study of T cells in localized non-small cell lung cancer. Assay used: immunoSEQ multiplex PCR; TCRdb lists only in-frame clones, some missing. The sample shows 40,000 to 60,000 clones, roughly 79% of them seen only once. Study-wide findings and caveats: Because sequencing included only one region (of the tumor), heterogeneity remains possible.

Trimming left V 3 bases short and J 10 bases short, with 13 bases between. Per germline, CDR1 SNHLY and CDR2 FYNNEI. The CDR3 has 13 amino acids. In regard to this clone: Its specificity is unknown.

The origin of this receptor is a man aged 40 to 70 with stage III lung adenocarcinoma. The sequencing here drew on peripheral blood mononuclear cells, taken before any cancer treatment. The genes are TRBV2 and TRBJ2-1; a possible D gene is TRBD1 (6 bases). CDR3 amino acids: CASSEGQGWEQFF. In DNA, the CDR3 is TGTGCCAGCAGTGAGGGACAAGGATGGGAGCAGTTCTTC.